Sequencing of this T cell receptor beta chain was carried out in a study of CXCR3-negative and CXCR3-positive naive CD8 T cells. UMI-labeled 5' RACE TRB cDNA libraries were prepared from the cells. TCRdb reprocessed the 5' RACE reads, keeping one entry per CDR3 protein, no DNA. In all, the sample yields tens of thousands of distinct CDR3 sequences. Sequencing input: memory CD8+ T cells from blood. The TCR comes from a human donor in good health. Some clones in this sample may be carry-over from other donors' samples.

This chain's CDR3 is CASSWDLFYSNQPQHF. The chain uses TRBV5-4 and TRBJ1-5. The CDR3 spans 16 residues. The V gene's germline CDR1 is SGHNT and CDR2 YYREEE (reference sequence).